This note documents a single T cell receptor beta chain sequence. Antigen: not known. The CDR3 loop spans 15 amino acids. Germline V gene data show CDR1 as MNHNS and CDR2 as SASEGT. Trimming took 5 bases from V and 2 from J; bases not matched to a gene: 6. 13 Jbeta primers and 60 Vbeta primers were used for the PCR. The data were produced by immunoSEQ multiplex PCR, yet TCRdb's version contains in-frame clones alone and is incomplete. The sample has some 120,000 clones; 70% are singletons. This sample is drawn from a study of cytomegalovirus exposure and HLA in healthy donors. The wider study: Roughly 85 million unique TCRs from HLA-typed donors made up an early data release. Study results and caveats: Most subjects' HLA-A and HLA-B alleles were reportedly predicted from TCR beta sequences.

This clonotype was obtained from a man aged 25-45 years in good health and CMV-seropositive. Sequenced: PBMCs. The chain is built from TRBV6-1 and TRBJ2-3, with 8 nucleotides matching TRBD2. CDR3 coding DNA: TGTGCCAGCAGTTCCACGGGACTAGTCACAGATACGCAGTATTTT. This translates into CASSSTGLVTDTQYF.